This T cell receptor (beta chain) is from a study of blood T cell repertoires in COVID-19. This CDR3 contains 16 residues. The trim removed 1 base at V and 0 bases at J, leaving 3 bases unmatched. Germline CDR1 is SGHVS and CDR2 is FQNEAQ. The protocol was immunoSEQ multiplex PCR, while the TCRdb copy is restricted to in-frame clones and leaves out a portion. The sample consists of about 82,000 clones, roughly 78% of them appearing once. The chain recombines TRBV7-8 with TRBJ1-3; 7 nucleotides agree with TRBD1. The sequenced sample consisted of peripheral blood. This receptor was obtained from a man between 50 and 59 years old with active or convalescent COVID-19. This chain's CDR3 is CASSLEGGHSGNTIYF. CDR3 DNA sequence: TGTGCCAGCAGCTTAGAAGGGGGCCACTCTGGAAACACCATATATTTT.